This passage covers 8 T cell receptor beta chains from one sample sequenced in a study of CD8 T cells in ankylosing spondylitis. MiXCR, applied by TCRdb to the 5' RACE reads, yields one record per CDR3 protein. The table has under 450,000 distinct CDR3 sequences, around 20% seen once. The specimen sequenced was blood, either unsorted or a sorted T cell fraction (not recorded which). The receptor source for this set is a male donor with ankylosing spondylitis or in good health (not recorded which).

This clonotype was counted many times. The chain links TRBV12-3 or TRBV12-4 to TRBJ1-1; D remains ambiguous. The CDR3 runs 14 residues. The V and J ends lost 5 bases and 4 bases respectively, with 14 bases between them. The CDR3 spells CASSPPRVRTEAFF. The CDR3 DNA is TGTGCCAGCAGTCCTCCCCGTGTCCGCACTGAAGCTTTCTTT.

This chain joins TRBV6-2 or TRBV6-3 and TRBJ2-1; D is tentatively TRBD1 or TRBD2 (6 bases each). Germline CDR1 and CDR2: MNHEY and SVGEGT. The V gene lost 4 bases and the J gene lost 0 bases, with 16 bases spanning the gap. This CDR3 spans 17 amino acids. For the CDR3, the DNA is TGTGCCAGCAGTTTGTTGGGGGGCAAAAGCTCCTACAATGAGCAGTTCTTC. Translation gives CASSLLGGKSSYNEQFF.

The chain carries TRBV6-1 and TRBJ2-1; TRBD1 or TRBD2 may be the D gene (5 bases each). The germline V gene has CDR1 MNHNS and CDR2 SASEGT. The CDR3 has 14 residues. The ends were cut back, 6 bases at V and 2 bases at J, with 11 bases in the middle. The CDR3 coding sequence is TGTGCCAGCAGCCTGGGGGTCCCCTACAATGAGCAGTTCTTC. Protein product: CASSLGVPYNEQFF.

This clonotype has only a few counts. J is TRBJ2-7 and V is TRBV6-5, with 11 bases fitting TRBD1. The CDR3 length is 16 residues. V shed 4 bases and J 4 bases; nucleotides not matched to a gene: 9. CDR1 and CDR2 from the germline V gene are MNHEY and SVGAGI. In DNA, the CDR3 is TGTGCCAGCAGTTTTGGACAGGGGGCGAACGGGTACGAGCAGTACTTC. Translated: CASSFGQGANGYEQYF.

The genes are TRBV6-1 and TRBJ2-5; D remains unclear. The V gene's germline CDR1 is MNHNS and CDR2 SASEGT. The V end was cut by 5 bases, the J end by 0 bases, with 10 bases between. There are 14 residues in the CDR3. CDR3 DNA sequence: TGTGCCAGCAGTCCCCCCTCGGACCAAGAGACCCAGTACTTC. The encoded protein is CASSPPSDQETQYF.

This chain joins TRBV18 and TRBJ2-7, with a tentative D call TRBD1 (6 bases). Germline CDR1 reads KGHSH; CDR2 reads LQKENI. Trimming took off 8 bases at V and 2 bases at J, with 13 bases between the two ends. There are 13 residues in the CDR3. CDR3 protein: CASTWDTAYEQYF. Here the CDR3 DNA reads TGTGCCAGCACCTGGGACACCGCCTACGAGCAGTACTTC.

In regard to this clonotype: This CDR3 is missing its conserved last phenylalanine or tryptophan, likely due to a read error. Because the CDR3's place on the DNA is in doubt, the DNA is left out and the CDR3 is given as listed by TCRdb. V and J are TRBV3-1 and TRBJ2-5; the tabulated D call, TRBD1, remains unverified against the DNA. Inclusive of both ends, the CDR3 amounts to 11 amino acids. The V gene's germline CDR1 is LGHDT and CDR2 YNNKEL (reference sequence). This chain's CDR3 is CASSQVEGPPL.

This clonotype is a singleton in its sample. The conserved phenylalanine or tryptophan normally closing the CDR3 is absent here, so this likely arose from a read error. No DNA is shown, since the ends of the CDR3 on it are uncertain; the CDR3 is the one TCRdb lists. The J gene is TRBJ2-4, the V gene TRBV2; the table names TRBD2, a call not compared with the DNA. Germline values: CDR1 SNHLY, CDR2 FYNNEI. The CDR3 is 12 residues long, counting both termini. CDR3 loop: CASSQGGRPLRV.